This T cell receptor (beta chain) was sequenced during a study of beta chain features in type 1 diabetes. The investigators reverse transcribed all of the isolated RNA, so they sequenced expressed TCRB transcripts. Sequencing used immunoSEQ multiplex PCR; TCRdb keeps in-frame clones, though not all of them. Among roughly 350,000 clones listed, roughly 9.6% were seen once. This clone turned up a few times. Germline V lookup: CDR1 MDHEN, CDR2 SYDVKM. V gave up 5 bases and J gave up 4 bases; unmatched junction bases: 10. CDR3 length: 16 amino acids. The TCR comes from a woman aged 25 to 45 in good health. The sequencing input was naive CD4+ T cells from blood. The chain is built from TRBV28 and TRBJ2-3; 9 bases match TRBD1. CDR3 amino acids: CASSVAGQGSSDTQYF. CDR3 DNA: TGTGCCAGCAGTGTGGCGGGACAGGGATCTTCAGATACGCAGTATTTT.